These 28 T cell receptor beta chains were all obtained from the same sample, sequenced in a study of post-analysis software for immune sequencing data. For these TCRs, the target antigens are not known. cDNA libraries for TCR beta contained unique molecular identifiers. TCRdb recomputed calls from the PCR reads with MiXCR, one row per CDR3 protein. The table shows fewer than 850,000 distinct CDR3 sequences, with 25% to 30% occurring only once. The study's findings and limits: About 5 TRBV segments (TRBV5-6, TRBV5-1 and TRBV20-1 among them) occurred more frequently in patients than in controls.

The sequenced sample was blood. The receptor source for this set is a girl aged 10-17 years with multiple sclerosis.

This clonotype was observed a few times. The V and J genes are TRBV20-1 and TRBJ2-7; D is unclear. Trimming removed 7 bases from V and 5 bases from J, with 21 bases in between. The germline CDR1 and CDR2 sequences are DFQATT and SNEGSKA (reference sequence). CDR3 length: 14 residues. CDR3: CSVTRSSSRDEQYF. The CDR3 region has the DNA TGCAGTGTCACGAGGTCCTCCTCTCGCGACGAGCAGTACTTC.

This clonotype was seen only a few times. The chain couples TRBV7-2 to TRBJ2-1; 7 positions agree with TRBD1. V dropped 5 bases and J dropped 7; count of bases not matched to a gene: 8. Germline CDR1 reads SGHTA; CDR2 reads FQGNSA. This CDR3 region has 14 residues. The CDR3 here is CASSPDRWANEQFF. CDR3 coding DNA: TGTGCCAGCAGCCCGGACAGGTGGGCAAATGAGCAGTTCTTC.

This clonotype was seen more than once but under ten times. The V call is TRBV20-1, the J call TRBJ2-7, with D perhaps TRBD1 (5 bases). The germline V gene has CDR1 DFQATT and CDR2 SNEGSKA (reference sequence). The CDR3 has 12 amino acids. V lost 3 bases to trimming and J lost 4 bases, with 10 bases between them. The CDR3 region has the DNA TGCAGTGCTAGTCGCAGGGCGTACGAGCAGTACTTC. As protein: CSASRRAYEQYF.

In its sample, this clonotype was seen a few times. The chain combines TRBV29-1 with TRBJ2-5, with D tentatively TRBD1 (5 bases). This CDR3 region has 12 residues. Germline V lookup: CDR1 SQVTM, CDR2 ANQGSEA. Trimming removed 5 bases from V and 3 bases from J, with 10 bases in between. The CDR3 nucleotides read TGCAGCGTTCCCAGGGCAAAAGAGACCCAGTACTTC. It encodes CSVPRAKETQYF.

This chain connects TRBV6-5 to TRBJ2-7, with D possibly matching TRBD1 (8 bases). CDR1 and CDR2 from the germline V gene are MNHEY and SVGAGI. V lost 9 bases and J lost 6, with 21 bases in between. This CDR3 is built from 14 residues. CDR3 DNA: TGTGCCAGTTGGGGGGGCCAGGGGGCCGCCGAGCAGTACTTC. Translated, it gives CASWGGQGAAEQYF.

This clonotype occurred a few times. The chain uses TRBV29-1 and TRBJ1-5, with 8 bases fitting TRBD1. The CDR3 totals 13 residues. The germline gives CDR1 SQVTM, CDR2 ANQGSEA. After removal of 4 bases from V and 1 base from J, the junction contained 0 bases not matched to a gene. CDR3 region: CSVGQGSNQPQHF. CDR3 coding DNA: TGCAGCGTTGGACAGGGGAGCAATCAGCCCCAGCATTTT.

The chain recombines TRBV7-2 with TRBJ2-3; D assignment may be TRBD1 or TRBD2 (5 bases each). The CDR3 spans 14 residues. Germline CDR1 SGHTA, CDR2 FQGNSA. The germline V and J ends were trimmed by 5 bases and 1 base, with 10 bases remaining between them. CDR3 residues: CASSVRDRTDTQYF. In DNA, the CDR3 is TGTGCCAGCAGCGTCCGGGACCGCACAGATACGCAGTATTTT. Full variable domain (missing parts from reference TRBV7-2 and TRBJ2-3): GAGVSQSPSNKVTEKGKDVELRCDPISGHTALYWYRQSLGQGLEFLIYFQGNSAPDKSGLPSDRFSAERTGGSVSTLTIQRTQQEDSAVYLCASSVRDRTDTQYFGPGTRLTVL.

This clonotype was counted between two and nine times. V is TRBV7-2 and J is TRBJ2-7; 8 bases map to TRBD1. This CDR3 region has 15 residues. The germline V gene encodes CDR1 SGHTA and CDR2 FQGNSA. After removal of 0 bases from V and 3 bases from J, the junction contained 4 bases not matched to a gene. The CDR3 DNA follows: TGTGCCAGCAGCTTAGCCGGACAGGGATACTACGAGCAGTACTTC. It translates to CASSLAGQGYYEQYF.

This chain connects TRBV6-5 to TRBJ1-1; D unresolved. V was trimmed by 2 bases and J by 4 bases, leaving 8 bases between them. Germline V gives CDR1 MNHEY, CDR2 SVGAGI. The CDR3 has 13 amino acids. The CDR3 reads CASSYSGFTEAFF. The CDR3 DNA sequence: TGTGCCAGCAGTTACAGTGGGTTCACTGAAGCTTTCTTT.

The V and J genes are TRBV5-6 and TRBJ2-3; possibly TRBD2 for D (5 bases). V lost 4 bases and J 11 bases, leaving 14 bases between the germline ends. The CDR3 is made up of 12 amino acids. Germline V gene data show CDR1 as SGHDT and CDR2 as YYEEEE. The CDR3 region has the DNA TGTGCCAGCAGCCTGAGGGCCTCGATGCAGTATTTT. Residues: CASSLRASMQYF.

The chain uses TRBV6-5 and TRBJ2-1; no reliable D call. CDR3 size: 14 residues. Trimming shortened V by 7 bases and J by 0 bases, and 10 bases separated the two germline ends. The germline V gene has CDR1 MNHEY and CDR2 SVGAGI. The CDR3 protein is CASTRQSSYNEQFF. The CDR3 bases are TGTGCCAGCACCCGTCAGAGCTCCTACAATGAGCAGTTCTTC.

Comments on this clonotype: A much larger clone sits a single nucleotide away, making a read error possible. This chain joins TRBV5-5 and TRBJ1-2; a weak D match, TRBD1 (6 bases). Trimming stripped 7 bases from V and 6 bases from J, with 22 bases between. Germline V gene lookup returns CDR1 SGHKS and CDR2 YYEKEE (reference sequence). CDR3 length: 15 amino acids. The CDR3: CASGRDTGTWDGYTF. DNA for the CDR3: TGTGCCAGCGGCCGTGACACCGGGACATGGGATGGCTACACCTTC.

In this sample, this clonotype turned up a few times. This chain connects TRBV4-1 to TRBJ2-1; TRBD2 might be the D (6 bases). CDR1 MGHRA and CDR2 YSYEKL come from the germline V gene. The CDR3 has 16 residues. The ends were cut back, 1 base at V and 0 bases at J, with 10 bases in the middle. The CDR3 region is CASSQVGLSSYNEQFF. As DNA, the CDR3 is TGCGCCAGCAGCCAAGTGGGACTGAGCTCCTACAATGAGCAGTTCTTC.

A few counts support this clonotype. The rearrangement joins TRBV6-2 or TRBV6-3 to TRBJ2-5; D might be TRBD1 (6 bases). Germline V gives CDR1 MNHEY, CDR2 SVGEGT. The V and J ends lost 11 bases and 5 bases respectively, with 30 bases between them. CDR3 length equals 17 residues. The CDR3 DNA is TGTGCCTCCACCACAAGATACAGGGTACTGTCGGCGGAGACCCAGTACTTC. This encodes CASTTRYRVLSAETQYF.

The sample holds many counts of this clonotype. The chain joins TRBV15 to TRBJ2-5; 10 bases fit TRBD2. Germline-derived CDR1 and CDR2 are LNHNV and YYDKDF (reference sequence). This CDR3 is built from 14 residues. V lost 11 bases and J lost 5; bases outside the gene matches: 11. CDR3 residues: CALARASGGETQYF. The DNA of the CDR3 is TGTGCCCTCGCACGGGCTAGCGGGGGTGAGACCCAGTACTTC.

This clonotype was picked up a small number of times. The genes are TRBV4-3 and TRBJ2-7; D uncertain. Germline CDR1 reads LGHNA; CDR2 reads YSLEER. V gave up 0 bases and J gave up 5 bases, with 14 bases separating them. The CDR3 consists of 15 residues. CDR3 DNA: TGCGCCAGCAGCCAAGATGAGTCTTACTCAGACGAGCAGTACTTC. Amino acids: CASSQDESYSDEQYF.

For this clonotype: A much larger clone lies one base from this, so it may be a read error. The rearrangement links TRBV12-3 or TRBV12-4 to TRBJ2-7; 8 bases map to TRBD1. This CDR3 region has 15 residues. The CDR3 sequence is CASGLGAGGPYEQYF. In DNA form, the CDR3 reads TGTGCCAGCGGTTTAGGGGCAGGGGGCCCGTACGAGCAGTACTTC.

There are a few counts of this clonotype. This chain connects TRBV5-1 to TRBJ2-1, with a possible D match to TRBD1 (5 bases). CDR1 is SGHRS, CDR2 YFSETQ, per germline. This CDR3 spans 15 amino acids. Trimming stripped 1 base from V and 4 bases from J, with 12 bases between. CDR3 region: CASSLHQGRYNEQFF. CDR3 DNA: TGCGCCAGCAGCTTGCATCAGGGCCGTTACAATGAGCAGTTCTTC. Full variable domain (rest looked up from reference TRBV5-1 and TRBJ2-1): KAGVTQTPRYLIKTRGQQVTLSCSPISGHRSVSWYQQTPGQGLQFLFEYFSETQRNKGNFPGRFSGRQFSNSRSEMNVSTLELGDSALYLCASSLHQGRYNEQFFGPGTRLTVL.

The chain combines TRBV7-9 with TRBJ2-5; 8 bases are a match to TRBD1. CDR3 length: 15 residues. The germline V gene encodes CDR1 SEHNR and CDR2 FQNEAQ (reference sequence). J was trimmed by 2 bases and V by 4 bases; bases with no gene match: 6. CDR3 region: CASSSSGTGQETQYF. The CDR3 DNA reads TGTGCCAGCAGCTCCTCCGGGACAGGACAAGAGACCCAGTACTTC.

The chain is built from TRBV5-1 and TRBJ1-2; 9 bases fit TRBD1. The CDR3 has 14 residues. Unmatched junction bases numbered 5, after V lost 3 bases and J lost 5 bases. CDR1 is SGHRS, CDR2 YFSETQ, per germline. This CDR3 is CASSCRGQGYGYTF. Written as DNA, the CDR3 is TGCGCCAGCAGCTGCAGGGGACAGGGATATGGCTACACCTTC.

This clonotype was picked up many times. The chain has TRBV29-1 and TRBJ2-7; possible D gene TRBD2, 6 bases. Germline lookup yields CDR1 SQVTM and CDR2 ANQGSEA. CDR3 length: 12 amino acids. V was shortened by 4 bases and J by 3 bases, with 10 bases between the two germline ends. CDR3 region: CSVGRGLYEQYF. The CDR3 region has the DNA TGCAGCGTTGGACGGGGACTCTACGAGCAGTACTTC.

The chain carries TRBV20-1 and TRBJ1-6, with 7 bases that match TRBD1. CDR3 length: 15 amino acids. CDR1 is DFQATT, CDR2 SNEGSKA, per germline (reference sequence). With 2 bases clipped from V and 1 base from J, the junction kept 2 bases outside the gene matches. The CDR3 nucleotides read TGCAGTGCTAGAAAGGGGGCGTCCTATAATTCACCCCTCCACTTT. Protein product: CSARKGASYNSPLHF.

V gene TRBV5-1 combines with J gene TRBJ2-3; D is undetermined. The V end was cut by 1 base, the J end by 1 base, with 7 bases between. CDR1 and CDR2 from the germline V gene are SGHRS and YFSETQ. The CDR3 sequence is 14 residues long. The CDR3 nucleotides read TGCGCCAGCAGCTTGCAGGCCGGCACAGATACGCAGTATTTT. Its protein product is CASSLQAGTDTQYF.

This clonotype turned up a few times. CDR3 nucleotides: TGCAGTGCTAGAGAGATTGGTGGGACAGGGGGTGGTGAGCAGTTCTTC. This encodes CSAREIGGTGGGEQFF. This chain uses TRBV20-1 with TRBJ2-1; 11 bases are a match to TRBD1. After removal of 0 bases from V and 9 bases from J, the junction contained 10 bases not matched to a gene. CDR1 and CDR2 from the germline V gene are DFQATT and SNEGSKA (reference sequence). This CDR3 spans 16 amino acids.

The CDR3, as DNA: TGTGCCAGCAGTGGGACAGGGGGACCCTCCTATGGCTACACCTTC. It codes for CASSGTGGPSYGYTF. This chain connects TRBV6-4 to TRBJ1-2; 10 nucleotides line up with TRBD1. Trimming at V came to 4 bases and at J to 4 bases, leaving 6 bases not matched to a gene. This CDR3 comprises 15 residues. Per germline, CDR1 MRHNA and CDR2 SNTAGT.

This clonotype came up a few times. This rearrangement joins TRBV24-1 to TRBJ2-1; TRBD1 matches at 8 bases. The germline V gene encodes CDR1 KGHDR and CDR2 SFDVKD. The length of the CDR3 is 12 residues. V trimming: 8 bases; J trimming: 10 bases; junction bases outside the gene matches: 6. DNA of the CDR3: TGTGCCACCAACGGACAGGGTAGGGAGCAGTTCTTC. Translation gives CATNGQGREQFF.

This clonotype has just a few counts. The CDR3 coding sequence is TGTGCCAGCAGCCCGCTAGGGACTAGCGGGCACTCCTACAATGAGCAGTTCTTC. Protein sequence: CASSPLGTSGHSYNEQFF. The genes are TRBV14 and TRBJ2-1; 12 nucleotides match TRBD2. The CDR3 length is 18 residues. The J segment lost 0 bases and the V segment lost 4 bases, leaving 7 bases of the junction unmatched. Germline V gene data show CDR1 as SGHDN and CDR2 as FVKESK. The complete variable domain, with remaining parts taken from reference TRBV14 and TRBJ2-1, reads EAGVTQFPSHSVIEKGQTVTLRCDPISGHDNLYWYRRVMGKEIKFLLHFVKESKQDESGMPNNRFLAERTGGTYSTLKVQPAELEDSGVYFCASSPLGTSGHSYNEQFFGPGTRLTVL.

The chain has TRBV11-2 and TRBJ2-2; D remains unclear. V lost 5 bases, J lost 1 base, and 8 bases lay in between. The germline V gene encodes CDR1 SGHAT and CDR2 FQNNGV. This CDR3 comprises 14 residues. The DNA for the CDR3 is TGTGCCAGCAGCGGGCAGGAGAACACCGGGGAGCTGTTTTTT. This encodes CASSGQENTGELFF.